The source of this T cell receptor beta chain is a study of vaccination effects on CD4 cells after COVID-19. This clone was detected only a few times. What it binds is not known. Germline-derived CDR1 and CDR2 are MNHEY and SVGAGI. The CDR3 contains 13 residues. V was clipped by 8 bases and J by 0 bases, with 10 bases between them. Cells that had been cultured for nine to eleven days were the source of isolated CD4+ T cells. Subjects were given two BNT162b2 or mRNA-1273 vaccine doses. Sequencing used immunoSEQ multiplex PCR; TCRdb keeps in-frame clones, though not all of them. Of under 70,000 clones listed, around two thirds are singletons.

V usage is TRBV6-5 and J usage is TRBJ1-1, with a possible D match to TRBD1 (5 bases). This specimen was CD4+ T cells from PBMCs cultured without peptide, taken after COVID-19 vaccination. This TCR was sampled from a human donor who received a COVID-19 vaccine. The CDR3 is CASGSGMNTEAFF. CDR3 DNA sequence: TGTGCCAGCGGTTCAGGGATGAACACTGAAGCTTTCTTT.